Listed here are 22 T cell receptor beta chains from one sample, sequenced in a study of PD-1 blockade in mismatch repair-deficient tumors. Data came from immunoSEQ multiplex PCR; TCRdb stores just in-frame clones and leaves some out. The sample consists of about 79,000 clones, about four fifths of them appearing once. This material consisted of peripheral blood, taken 44 weeks after starting pembrolizumab. The receptors stem from an adult with mismatch repair-deficient cancer.

The CDR3 DNA reads as TGTGCCAGCAGCTTGCGGCTAGCGGGGTACAATGAGCAGTTCTTC. Residues: CASSLRLAGYNEQFF. The rearrangement uses TRBV5-4 and TRBJ2-1, with 9 bases matching TRBD2. The V gene's germline CDR1 is SGHNT and CDR2 YYREEE (reference sequence). CDR3 length: 15 residues. The trim removed 1 base at V and 4 bases at J, leaving 3 bases unmatched.

The rearrangement joins TRBV6-5 to TRBJ2-5; tentatively, D is TRBD1 (6 bases). Germline CDR1 MNHEY, CDR2 SVGAGI. V lost 2 bases to trimming and J lost 2 bases, with 12 bases between them. This CDR3 has 15 residues. CDR3 loop: CASSYGRGWQETQYF. The CDR3 DNA reads as TGTGCCAGCAGTTACGGCAGGGGCTGGCAAGAGACCCAGTACTTC.

In this sample, this clone turned up a few times. The V and J genes are TRBV7-9 and TRBJ1-5; D perhaps matches TRBD1 (5 bases). The CDR3 consists of 15 residues. Per the germline V gene, CDR1 is SEHNR and CDR2 is FQNEAQ (reference sequence). Trimming pared 5 bases from V and 5 bases from J, leaving 16 bases between. DNA of the CDR3: TGTGCCAGCAGCCCCCAAGGAGGGGCAGATCAGCCCCAGCATTTT. It specifies CASSPQGGADQPQHF.

A few counts support this clone. This chain uses TRBV7-3 with TRBJ2-7, with TRBD1 identical over 9 bases. CDR3 length: 15 amino acids. The V segment lost 4 bases and the J segment 6 bases; nucleotides outside the gene matches: 10. The germline CDR1 and CDR2 sequences are SGHTA and FQGTGA. Written as DNA, the CDR3 is TGTGCCAGCAGCTCCCGCTCCGGGACAGGGACCGAGCAGTACTTC. Its protein product is CASSSRSGTGTEQYF.

The CDR3 reads CASMRRSGEFYNEQFF. In nucleotides, the CDR3 is TGTGCCAGCATGCGCCGGTCGGGAGAATTCTACAATGAGCAGTTCTTC. The chain recombines TRBV5-4 with TRBJ2-1; perhaps TRBD2 as D (6 bases). The CDR3 is 16 amino acids. Per germline, CDR1 SGHNT and CDR2 YYREEE (reference sequence). The V gene lost 6 bases and the J gene lost 3 bases, with 19 bases spanning the gap.

The CDR3 coding sequence is TGCGCCAGCAGCCAGACTATTGGGGGAAATGAGCAGTTCTTC. Its protein product is CASSQTIGGNEQFF. The chain joins TRBV4-3 to TRBJ2-1, with D possibly called TRBD1 or TRBD2 (5 bases each). Trimming cost V 3 bases and J 7 bases, with 13 bases left between them. The CDR3 spans 14 residues. In germline, CDR1 is LGHNA, CDR2 YSLEER.

The chain recombines TRBV7-9 with TRBJ2-3; 7 nucleotides match TRBD2. The germline V gene has CDR1 SEHNR and CDR2 FQNEAQ (reference sequence). Trimming at V came to 4 bases and at J to 6 bases, leaving 10 bases not matched to a gene. The CDR3 consists of 15 residues. CDR3 bases: TGTGCCAGCAGCTCCCTGGGAGGGATTTTGGATACGCAGTATTTT. It codes for CASSSLGGILDTQYF.

The chain carries TRBV29-1 and TRBJ2-7; D possibly corresponds to TRBD2 (6 bases). The CDR3 extends over 14 amino acids. The ends were cut back, 5 bases at V and 4 bases at J, with 18 bases in the middle. Germline assignment: CDR1 SQVTM and CDR2 ANQGSEA. The CDR3 protein is CSVLLPGLLYEQYF. CDR3 nucleotides: TGCAGCGTTTTACTTCCGGGACTCCTATACGAGCAGTACTTC.

The chain recombines TRBV5-1 with TRBJ2-5, with 7 bases that match TRBD1. With V trimmed by 2 bases and J by 2 bases, 0 bases remained unmatched. Germline CDR1 reads SGHRS; CDR2 reads YFSETQ. There are 13 residues in the CDR3. Written as DNA, the CDR3 is TGCGCCAGCAGCTTCAGGGGGCAAGAGACCCAGTACTTC. It specifies CASSFRGQETQYF.

The gene calls are TRBV4-2 and TRBJ2-2; perhaps TRBD1 as D (5 bases). V was shortened by 0 bases and J by 7 bases, with 18 bases between the two germline ends. The germline V gene encodes CDR1 LGHNA and CDR2 YNFKEQ. CDR3 length: 17 residues. The DNA for the CDR3 is TGTGCCAGCAGCCAAGACCGGCAGGGTTTTACAATCGGGGAGCTGTTTTTT. Its translation is CASSQDRQGFTIGELFF.

The chain links TRBV10-2 to TRBJ2-2, with 10 bases matching TRBD2. The CDR3 loop spans 16 amino acids. V lost 4 bases, J lost 4 bases, and 6 bases stayed unmatched. Germline-derived CDR1 and CDR2 are WSHSY and SAAADI. The CDR3 nucleotides read TGCGCCAGCAGTGTGGCCGGGACTAGCGTCACCGGGGAGCTGTTTTTT. Amino acid sequence: CASSVAGTSVTGELFF.

This chain connects TRBV9 to TRBJ2-5; no clear D. Per germline, CDR1 SGDLS and CDR2 YYNGEE. Trimming stripped 3 bases from V and 4 bases from J, with 7 bases between. The CDR3 spans 12 residues. The CDR3 DNA follows: TGTGCCAGCAGCGCCTTCGGAGAGACCCAGTACTTC. Encoded protein: CASSAFGETQYF. Using reference TRBV9 and TRBJ2-5 for the parts outside the CDR3, the full variable domain is DSGVTQTPKHLITATGQRVTLRCSPRSGDLSVYWYQQSLDQGLQFLIQYYNGEERAKGNILERFSAQQFPDLHSELNLSSLELGDSALYFCASSAFGETQYFGPGTRLLVL.

The chain recombines TRBV30 with TRBJ2-3; 11 bases are a match to TRBD2. The CDR3 is made up of 15 amino acids. V lost 7 bases and J lost 3; bases outside the gene matches: 9. The germline gives CDR1 GTSNPN, CDR2 SVGIG (reference sequence). CDR3 DNA: TGTGCCTACGCCCTAGCGGGAGGATGGACAGATACGCAGTATTTT. Translated, it gives CAYALAGGWTDTQYF.

This sequence joins TRBV9 and TRBJ1-2, with D perhaps TRBD1 (5 bases). Germline V gene sequence: CDR1 SGDLS, CDR2 YYNGEE. The CDR3 is 13 amino acids. Trimming pared 4 bases from V and 6 bases from J, leaving 13 bases between. The CDR3 here is CASSSQGTDGYTF. The CDR3 DNA is TGTGCCAGCAGCAGTCAGGGTACCGATGGCTACACCTTC.

This chain uses TRBV5-4 with TRBJ2-1, with a possible D match to TRBD2 (6 bases). Trimming removed 0 bases from V and 4 bases from J, with 11 bases in between. Germline V gene data show CDR1 as SGHNT and CDR2 as YYREEE (reference sequence). The CDR3 is 15 residues long. This CDR3 reads CASSLVGTSYNEQFF. The CDR3 DNA is TGTGCCAGCAGCTTGGTTGGGACTTCATACAATGAGCAGTTCTTC.

This clone was observed many times. This chain uses TRBV29-1 with TRBJ2-2; 9 bases agree with TRBD1. CDR3 length: 16 residues. Germline loops: CDR1 SQVTM, CDR2 ANQGSEA. V lost 6 bases to trimming and J lost 0 bases; unmatched junction nucleotides: 8. CDR3: CSVKGTGPTNTGELFF. CDR3 bases: TGCAGCGTAAAGGGGACAGGGCCCACGAACACCGGGGAGCTGTTTTTT.

This clone was seen a handful of times. This chain connects TRBV7-3 to TRBJ2-2; D is perhaps TRBD2 (6 bases). The CDR3 is made up of 18 amino acids. V lost 1 base to trimming and J lost 0 bases, with 15 bases between them. Germline CDR1 and CDR2: SGHTA and FQGTGA. The CDR3 bases are TGTGCCAGCAGCTTAAAGGGCGGGGTATACGCGAACACCGGGGAGCTGTTTTTT. The encoded protein is CASSLKGGVYANTGELFF.

This rearrangement joins TRBV7-9 to TRBJ2-5, with no clear D. This CDR3 is 15 amino acids long. Germline assignment: CDR1 SEHNR and CDR2 FQNEAQ (reference sequence). V was shortened by 2 bases and J by 2 bases, with 12 bases between the two germline ends. CDR3 residues: CASSLILHGQETQYF. CDR3 nucleotide sequence: TGTGCCAGCAGCTTAATCCTACATGGGCAAGAGACCCAGTACTTC.

Here the CDR3 DNA reads TGTGCCAGCAGCTTCAACCGGGAAACCTTTCCGGAGACCCAGTACTTC. Its protein is CASSFNRETFPETQYF. The chain uses TRBV11-1 and TRBJ2-5, with a possible D match to TRBD2 (5 bases). The V end lost 3 bases, the J end lost 5 bases, and 19 bases lay between the germline ends. CDR1 and CDR2 (germline): SGHAT, FQDESV (reference sequence). The CDR3 has 16 amino acids.

The V gene is TRBV5-4, the J gene TRBJ2-3; D might be TRBD1 (5 bases). The CDR3 spans 13 residues. Trimming removed 0 bases from V and 4 bases from J, with 6 bases in between. Germline V lookup: CDR1 SGHNT, CDR2 YYREEE (reference sequence). This CDR3 reads CASSLARADTQYF. The DNA of the CDR3 is TGTGCCAGCAGCTTGGCCAGGGCAGATACGCAGTATTTT.

The gene calls are TRBV27 and TRBJ1-5; D not certain. Trimming took 0 bases from V and 7 from J, leaving 13 bases between them. The CDR3 covers 15 residues. The germline V gene encodes CDR1 MNHEY and CDR2 SMNVEV (reference sequence). The CDR3 DNA reads TGTGCCAGCAGTTTATCGTCCGGGGTCAGGCAGCCCCAGCATTTT. The encoded protein is CASSLSSGVRQPQHF.

CDR3 DNA: TGTGCCAGCAGAAACTATCATCCTAGGACGGCAACTAATGAAAAACTGTTTTTT. Translation gives CASRNYHPRTATNEKLFF. The rearrangement joins TRBV2 to TRBJ1-4; D unclear. Per the germline V gene, CDR1 is SNHLY and CDR2 is FYNNEI. The V end lost 6 bases, the J end lost 0 bases, and 20 bases lay between the germline ends. The CDR3 covers 18 residues.